Sequencing of this TCR beta chain was carried out in a study of cytomegalovirus exposure and HLA in healthy donors. Study at large: A data release that came early held tens of millions of unique TCRs from HLA-typed donors.

Each of the donors was a healthy bone marrow donor. The PCR contained 60 Vbeta and 13 Jbeta primers. Per the study methods: Later, an analysis found about 83 million unique TCR beta chains, and 8.5 million to 12 million of these were shared. TCRdb keeps only in-frame clones here, not all; method: immunoSEQ multiplex PCR. V and J calls plus clone size are reproduced from that table; the DNA served to infer D and trimming. The data contain 120,000 to 150,000 clones, under 90% of them singletons. The specimen was PBMCs. This sequence originates from a male donor in good health and CMV-seronegative.

Here the CDR3 DNA reads TGTGCCAGCAGTCCGGGACAGATAAATCAGCCCCAGCATTTT. Protein sequence: CASSPGQINQPQHF. The chain employs TRBV9 and TRBJ1-5; 7 bases map to TRBD1. CDR1 is SGDLS and CDR2 is YYNGEE in the germline V gene. The V and J ends lost 5 bases and 4 bases, in that order; junction bases with no gene match: 6. The CDR3 runs to 14 residues.